Included here is one TCR beta chain sequence, with context. These data belong to a study of blood T cell repertoires in COVID-19. About the research overall: Acute and convalescent COVID-19 samples came from the United States, Italy and Spain. PBMCs, B-cell-depleted T cells, or T cells were the source of the cDNA or gDNA that made up the material.

Measured with immunoSEQ multiplex PCR; TCRdb has only the in-frame clones, and not every one. The sample lists 200,000 to 300,000 clones; roughly 80% were seen once. This CDR3 contains 15 residues. From germline, CDR1 is SQVTM and CDR2 ANQGSEA. Trimming left V 3 bases short and J 8 bases short, with 20 bases between. Living in roughly 23 US areas, the participants were between roughly 18 and 90 years of age. Sequencing was done on a sample of PBMCs or T cells enriched from blood (not recorded which). J is TRBJ2-1 and V is TRBV29-1; possibly TRBD1 for D (7 bases). The TCR sequence derives from a woman between 40 and 55 years old who had been exposed to COVID-19. The CDR3 nucleotides read TGCAGCGTTGAGCGGCGGTCAGGGGGGCCCGATGAGCAGTTCTTC. Translation: CSVERRSGGPDEQFF.